This is a list of T cell receptor beta chains from one sample in a study of shared clonotypes between healthy human individuals. The protocol was immunoSEQ multiplex PCR, while the TCRdb copy is restricted to in-frame clones and leaves out a portion. The sample holds fewer than 1 million clones, 96% seen once. Sequences were obtained from naive CD8+ T cells sorted from blood. These receptors were taken from a man aged 25-45 years in good health. CDR3s include the opening cysteine and the closing phenylalanine or tryptophan. The order of the fields is J gene, clone size, V gene, D gene, CDR3 protein, CDR3 DNA. The D gene is left open where the match is weak. The size of a clone is reported for some rows only, either as once, few or many, or as a class for expanded clones.

J: TRBJ2-7; size: -; V: TRBV21-1; D: -; CDR3: CASSKVTTSGTYEQYF; DNA: TGTGCCAGCAGCAAAGTAACGACTAGCGGCACCTACGAGCAGTACTTC
J: TRBJ2-5; size: -; V: TRBV2; D: -; CDR3: CASSVPGLGYQETQYF; DNA: TGTGCCAGCAGTGTTCCGGGCCTTGGGTACCAAGAGACCCAGTACTTC
J: TRBJ2-2; size: -; V: TRBV2; D: TRBD1; CDR3: CASSLRGTGGNTGELFF; DNA: TGTGCCAGCAGCCTAAGGGGGACAGGGGGGAACACCGGGGAGCTGTTTTTT
J: TRBJ1-4; size: -; V: TRBV4-3; D: TRBD1; CDR3: CASSQDRDRLPATNEKLFF; DNA: TGCGCCAGCAGCCAAGATAGGGACAGACTCCCTGCAACTAATGAAAAACTGTTTTTT
J: TRBJ1-1; size: -; V: TRBV28; D: -; CDR3: CASSFSRGPNTEAFF; DNA: TGTGCCAGCAGTTTCTCCCGGGGACCGAACACTGAAGCTTTCTTT
J: TRBJ2-7; size: -; V: TRBV6-5; D: -; CDR3: CASSYGTGNTYEQYF; DNA: TGTGCCAGCAGTTACGGTACGGGGAACACCTACGAGCAGTACTTC
J: TRBJ2-7; size: once; V: TRBV10-2; D: TRBD2; CDR3: CASSETAGADEQYF; DNA: TGCGCCAGCAGTGAGACGGCGGGAGCCGACGAGCAGTACTTC
J: TRBJ2-2; size: -; V: TRBV5-6; D: -; CDR3: CASSSYPGLTGELFF; DNA: TGTGCCAGCAGCTCCTACCCAGGCCTAACCGGGGAGCTGTTTTTT
J: TRBJ2-1; size: -; V: TRBV10-3; D: TRBD2; CDR3: CAISGSGLNEQFF; DNA: TGTGCCATCAGTGGTAGCGGGCTCAATGAGCAGTTCTTC
J: TRBJ2-1; size: once; V: TRBV6-4; D: -; CDR3: CASSDSMGNEQFF; DNA: TGTGCCAGCAGTGACTCGATGGGGAATGAGCAGTTCTTC
J: TRBJ2-2; size: once; V: TRBV18; D: TRBD1; CDR3: CASSPMDRGTGELFF; DNA: TGTGCCAGCTCCCCGATGGACAGGGGAACCGGGGAGCTGTTTTTT
J: TRBJ2-1; size: once; V: TRBV7-2; D: -; CDR3: CASSLDEQFF; DNA: TGTGCCAGCAGCCTGGATGAGCAGTTCTTC
J: TRBJ1-5; size: -; V: TRBV6-4; D: -; CDR3: CASSDGQDHPDSNQPQHF; DNA: TGTGCCAGCAGTGACGGGCAGGACCATCCTGATAGCAATCAGCCCCAGCATTTT
J: TRBJ2-1; size: -; V: TRBV29-1; D: TRBD2; CDR3: CSVVGRDTSGKYNEQFF; DNA: TGCAGCGTTGTCGGTAGGGATACTAGCGGGAAATACAATGAGCAGTTCTTC
J: TRBJ2-7; size: -; V: TRBV2; D: TRBD1; CDR3: CAIPGQGSYEQYF; DNA: TGTGCCATACCGGGACAGGGATCCTACGAGCAGTACTTC
J: TRBJ2-3; size: -; V: TRBV28; D: -; CDR3: CASSEGSLEADTQYF; DNA: TGTGCCAGCAGTGAGGGGTCTTTAGAGGCAGATACGCAGTATTTT
J: TRBJ1-2; size: -; V: TRBV7-9; D: -; CDR3: CASSLGGQLYGYTF; DNA: TGTGCCAGCAGCTTAGGAGGCCAACTCTATGGCTACACCTTC
J: TRBJ2-7; size: -; V: TRBV5-1; D: TRBD2; CDR3: CASSLGGLAGSYEQYF; DNA: TGCGCCAGCAGCTTGGGGGGACTAGCGGGCTCCTACGAGCAGTACTTC
J: TRBJ1-4; size: -; V: TRBV14; D: -; CDR3: CASSPLGQDEKLFF; DNA: TGTGCCAGCAGCCCACTCGGACAAGATGAAAAACTGTTTTTT
J: TRBJ2-5; size: -; V: TRBV27; D: TRBD1; CDR3: CASRKGQGYQETQYF; DNA: TGTGCCAGCAGAAAGGGACAGGGGTATCAAGAGACCCAGTACTTC
J: TRBJ2-2; size: -; V: TRBV9; D: -; CDR3: CASSPEGAGELFF; DNA: TGTGCCAGCAGCCCCGAGGGGGCCGGGGAGCTGTTTTTT
J: TRBJ2-1; size: -; V: TRBV9; D: -; CDR3: CASSYGNNEQFF; DNA: TGTGCCAGCAGCTATGGGAACAATGAGCAGTTCTTC
J: TRBJ2-7; size: -; V: TRBV30; D: TRBD2; CDR3: CAWSAGLAGGEQYF; DNA: TGTGCCTGGAGTGCTGGCCTAGCGGGAGGCGAGCAGTACTTC
J: TRBJ2-7; size: -; V: TRBV27; D: -; CDR3: CASRGLSYEQYF; DNA: TGTGCCAGCAGGGGTCTCTCCTACGAGCAGTACTTC
J: TRBJ2-7; size: -; V: TRBV28; D: TRBD2; CDR3: CASSSTHSSGSHEQYF; DNA: TGTGCCAGCAGTTCCACTCACTCTAGCGGGAGTCACGAGCAGTACTTC
J: TRBJ2-1; size: -; V: TRBV7-9; D: -; CDR3: CASSSWASTHNEQFF; DNA: TGTGCCAGCAGCTCCTGGGCATCCACACACAATGAGCAGTTCTTC
J: TRBJ2-2; size: -; V: TRBV10-2; D: -; CDR3: CASRTDRTGELFF; DNA: TGCGCCAGCAGGACAGACAGGACCGGGGAGCTGTTTTTT
J: TRBJ2-7; size: -; V: TRBV9; D: TRBD1; CDR3: CASSAGTGGYEQYF; DNA: TGTGCCAGCAGCGCCGGGACAGGGGGCTACGAGCAGTACTTC
J: TRBJ2-7; size: -; V: TRBV7-9; D: -; CDR3: CASSRILSDEQYF; DNA: TGTGCCAGCAGCCGGATATTAAGCGACGAGCAGTACTTC
J: TRBJ2-3; size: -; V: TRBV9; D: TRBD2; CDR3: CASSFQREGPRDTQYF; DNA: TGTGCCAGCAGCTTCCAGCGGGAGGGCCCTCGGGATACGCAGTATTTT
J: TRBJ2-1; size: -; V: TRBV27; D: -; CDR3: CASSPDYNEQFF; DNA: TGTGCCAGCAGTCCCGACTACAATGAGCAGTTCTTC
J: TRBJ2-1; size: -; V: TRBV5-4; D: TRBD1; CDR3: CASSLLTGEDNEQFF; DNA: TGTGCCAGCAGCTTGCTGACAGGGGAGGACAATGAGCAGTTCTTC
J: TRBJ2-5; size: -; V: TRBV7-9; D: TRBD1; CDR3: CASSPRGPETQYF; DNA: TGTGCCAGCAGCCCCAGGGGGCCGGAGACCCAGTACTTC
J: TRBJ1-4; size: -; V: TRBV29-1; D: -; CDR3: CSVERGDEKLFF; DNA: TGCAGCGTTGAAAGGGGGGATGAAAAACTGTTTTTT
J: TRBJ2-1; size: -; V: TRBV6-5; D: TRBD2; CDR3: CASSYIAGGPYNEQFF; DNA: TGTGCCAGCAGTTACATAGCGGGAGGGCCTTACAATGAGCAGTTCTTC
J: TRBJ1-1; size: few; V: TRBV6-1; D: TRBD1; CDR3: CASSVSRGTGYMNTEAFF; DNA: TGTGCCAGCAGTGTCAGCCGCGGGACAGGGTACATGAACACTGAAGCTTTCTTT
J: TRBJ2-3; size: -; V: TRBV11-2; D: TRBD1; CDR3: CASSLGATGGTDTQYF; DNA: TGTGCCAGCAGCTTAGGGGCGACAGGGGGCACAGATACGCAGTATTTT
J: TRBJ2-7; size: -; V: TRBV7-9; D: TRBD1; CDR3: CASSPRSGQGVYEQYF; DNA: TGTGCCAGCAGCCCACGATCGGGACAGGGGGTCTACGAGCAGTACTTC